This paragraph reports one T cell receptor (beta chain). What it binds is not known. This specimen comes from a study of shared clonotypes between healthy human individuals. The naive CD8 subset, CD45RO-negative cells positively selected for CCR7, excluded terminally differentiated effector memory CD45RA+ cells. Free of recent acute infections or vaccinations, the donors were healthy HIV-negative adults. Nashville, Tennessee was home to all donors, each a Caucasian adult. Between the trimmed V and J ends, which lost 8 bases and 1 base, there was a span of 9 bases. The germline gives CDR1 MNHEY, CDR2 SMNVEV (reference sequence). The CDR3 consists of 13 residues. Clones were read by immunoSEQ multiplex PCR, and TCRdb kept only the in-frame ones, dropping some. The sample lists roughly 2,000,000 clones, about 95% seen once, with approximately 1% in the top ten. General study results and limits: Non-shared clonotypes had lower generation probabilities than clonotypes shared by all four sorted-subset donors. The study found 4.5% to 5% of naive CD4 clonotypes shared across a handful of donors.

The sequencing input was naive CD8+ T cells sorted from blood. The sequence was collected from a man aged 18 to 29 in good health. V and J are TRBV27 and TRBJ1-5, with D hard to call. CDR3 sequence: CASGLDSNQPQHF. In DNA, the CDR3 is TGTGCCAGCGGCTTGGACAGCAATCAGCCCCAGCATTTT.